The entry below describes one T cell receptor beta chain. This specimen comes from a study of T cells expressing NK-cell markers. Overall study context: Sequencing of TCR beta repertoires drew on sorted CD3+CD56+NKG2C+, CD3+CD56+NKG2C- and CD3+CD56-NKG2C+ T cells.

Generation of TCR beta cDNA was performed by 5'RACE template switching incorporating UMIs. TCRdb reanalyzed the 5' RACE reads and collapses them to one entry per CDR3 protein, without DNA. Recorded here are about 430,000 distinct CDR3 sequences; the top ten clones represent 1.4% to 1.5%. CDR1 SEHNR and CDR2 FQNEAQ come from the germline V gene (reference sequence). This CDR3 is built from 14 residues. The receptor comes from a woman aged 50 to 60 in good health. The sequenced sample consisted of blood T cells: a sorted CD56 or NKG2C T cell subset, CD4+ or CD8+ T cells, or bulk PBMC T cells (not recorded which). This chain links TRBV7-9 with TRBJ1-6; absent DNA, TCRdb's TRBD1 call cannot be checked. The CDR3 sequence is CASSLFGGHSPLHF.